This T cell receptor beta chain was sequenced during a study of cytomegalovirus exposure and HLA in healthy donors (dated by TCRdb to 2015 to 2018). For the wider study: An earlier analysis of approximately 550 of the donors reported 276 Gb of sequence data and 100 million to 130 million unique TCR beta sequences from 150 million to 200 million T cells. Using immunosequencing, the study profiled T cell repertoires from about 620 subjects and related those repertoires to cytomegalovirus serostatus. The number of donors typed differed by locus, with about 629-630 for A, B, C, DRB1 and DQB1, 522 for DQA1, about 610 for DPA1, and around 430 for DPB1. The study combined high-throughput TCR immunosequencing, statistical association of individual TCRs with disease status, and machine learning to predict cytomegalovirus infection status. Besides the first cohort of some 670 subjects, a separate validation cohort made up of some 110 different subjects was used. An early release that covered some 630 HLA-typed donors contained approximately 300 gigabases of sequencing data and approximately 85 million unique TCR sequences. Donor age, sex, ethnicity and CMV serostatus were compiled together with the repertoire data. Every repertoire in the discovery cohort had been generated on one and the same sequencing platform. HLA typing covered class I and class II loci at four-digit resolution. Of the roughly 400 genotyped donors, approximately 83% fell in the genetic ancestry cluster associated with self-reported Caucasian donors. In a later analysis, previously published TCR beta repertoires from 550 to 750 donors were re-analyzed and high-resolution HLA genotyping was added so that TCR occurrence patterns could be studied. Rather than using new phenotypic data, the later analysis identified candidate immune exposures from TCR beta sequences and from how often those sequences occurred across donors. Among roughly 400 genotyped donors of the cohort, an average of roughly 230,000 unique TCR beta nucleotide sequences was sequenced per donor, of which about 20% were non-productive. In an earlier analysis of a few hundred of the donors, high-throughput TCR beta sequencing was used to judge whether each TCR beta V gene segment behaved as functional or pseudogenic. About 5 DR-DQ haplotypes were handled as single units for association and clustering, since linkage in the cohort was strong. A later genetic analysis took genome-wide SNP genotypes for about three fifths of the 666 donors and used that subset as a discovery cohort. The study aimed to test whether signatures of past pathogen exposure could be identified by cataloging public T cell receptors. The full study reports these points: A cluster of highly shared sequence variants was judged likely to be a technical artifact of the sequencing pipeline. In a later analysis, the rate of TCR association differed among HLA loci, with DRB1 alleles having the most associated TCRs and HLA-C alleles having the fewest. The cohort was sequenced for TCR beta chains only, and without alpha or paired-chain data the features that could be detected were limited. In a later analysis, HLA-associated TCR beta chains were found to be more clonally expanded and to have lower generation probabilities than equally common non-associated chains. Three of the identified cytomegalovirus-associated TCR beta chains were confirmed in vitro to be specific for cytomegalovirus antigens. Most TCR sequences were observed very rarely across donors, whereas some public TCRs were present in many individuals. A later analysis reported that several top co-occurrence clusters appeared linked to parvovirus B19, influenza, CMV and Epstein-Barr virus. At a false discovery rate of 0.05, a later analysis linked 15,000 to 20,000 TCR beta sequences to specific HLA alleles. In a later genetic analysis, fewer N-insertions in productive TCRs were reported among donors in an Asian-associated ancestry cluster than the roughly 640-donor mean. Broadly in line with IMGT annotations, most TCR beta V segments showed up in productive rearrangements about 90% or about 30% of the time in an earlier analysis of approximately 640 of the donors. According to a later analysis, most CMV-associated TCR beta chains appeared to be HLA-restricted, and the HLA associations seemed to be driven largely by CMV exposure. Because counts were too low, about 18 rarely observed V segments, including chromosome 9 orphons, were excluded from the earlier analysis of around 640 of the donors. The study listed approximately 150 TCR beta chains as associated with cytomegalovirus. The classifier was reported to diagnose cytomegalovirus status with high specificity and sensitivity in both the original cohort and the validation cohort. Because HLA typing was missing for some donors at each locus, association tests included only the typed subset. Immune exposure information for the cohort was limited to CMV serostatus. An association between a missense DCLRE1C variant and V-gene and J-gene trimming of TCR beta chains was found in a later genetic analysis and replicated in an independent cohort. According to the authors, the approach could potentially be generalized to other disease states and immunological phenotypes. Assigning TCR associations to individual alleles was difficult when HLA alleles, especially DR and DQ, strongly co-occurred. Some IMGT-functional V segments, including TRBV6-2 and TRBV6-3, could not be told apart with the 87-base-pair reads, so those segments were excluded. Linkage disequilibrium might explain the correlated functional status among segregating V segments, but an unknown experimental factor could not be ruled out. Sequencing depth was assumed to be roughly uniform across donors in the presence/absence analyses, though that assumption may not hold. A further reported finding was that TCR beta sequences accurately predicted the HLA-A and HLA-B alleles for most subjects in the first cohort.

About this clone: This clone's antigen is unknown.

As encoded in the germline V gene (reference sequence), CDR1 is SEHNR while CDR2 is FQNEAQ. There are 14 amino acids in the CDR3, from cysteine to phenylalanine inclusive. Only the CDR3 portion is preserved as DNA: 42 bases, with reading frame beginning at the first base. Ends trimmed: V by 6 bases, J by 5 bases; bases unmatched to a gene: 8. The cohort consisted of 670 or so healthy bone marrow donors. At the time of sampling, every cohort member was nominally healthy, though immune exposures that went unrecorded were likely present. The donor was CMV seropositive and was included in the group of around 300 seropositive cohort members. A peripheral blood sample was collected from each donor, and TCR beta sequencing was performed on peripheral blood mononuclear cells. The Qiagen DNeasy Blood Extraction Kit was used to extract genomic DNA from the blood cell samples. Library method: the immunoSEQ multiplex PCR assay. For the multiplex PCR, a mixture combining 60 forward primers for TCR Vbeta segments and 13 reverse primers for TCR Jbeta segments was used. Amplification of the CDR3 region of rearranged TCR beta genes was performed with a multiplex PCR assay on genomic DNA. The amplified TCR beta libraries were sequenced on the Illumina HiSeq System as 87-base-pair reads. The paper's processing steps were these. In a later analysis, 70 million to 95 million unique TCR beta chains were counted across the roughly 670 repertoires, and approximately 11 million of these chains were shared by at least two donors. A nearest-neighbor algorithm error-corrected the raw reads and collapsed the reads into unique sequences, merging closely related sequences to remove PCR and sequencing errors. Alignment of CDR3 sequences to IMGT reference sequences was used to assign V, D and J gene segments. For a sequence to be retained, at least a six-nucleotide match to both a V gene segment and a J gene segment was required. A rearrangement counted as productive if the CDR3 had no stop codons and remained in frame with V and J, and every other rearrangement counted as non-productive. Following IMGT convention, CDR3 was defined as the stretch from the second conserved V-encoded cysteine up to the conserved J-encoded phenylalanine. Sequences without an unambiguous match to a single V gene segment were excluded from the earlier analysis of approximately 600 of the donors. An earlier analysis of 450 to 650 of the donors called V segments functional above 56.7% productive rearrangements and segregating when the between-donor standard deviation exceeded 5%. To diagnose cytomegalovirus status from the catalog of TCR beta chain sequences, a statistical classification framework was built. In a later analysis, V and J genes were assigned by comparing TCR nucleotide sequences against IMGT/GENE-DB human TR gene sequences. The TCRdist pipeline was used in a later analysis to assign CDR3 sequences and most-parsimonious VDJ recombination scenarios. In a later analysis, each TCR beta chain was defined by its CDR3 amino acid sequence together with its V-gene family, and reads without a unique V-gene family were excluded. A later analysis removed several hundred highly shared, low-generation-probability nucleotide sequences to deal with suspected cross-contamination and a sequencing artifact. A later analysis calculated a clonal expansion index for each public chain from normalized within-repertoire ranks of inferred template counts. Generation probabilities in a later analysis came from a VDJ recombination model fitted to out-of-frame rearrangements, and those results were checked against IGoR. Hypergeometric tests were used in a later analysis to score TCR-TCR, TCR-HLA and TCR-CMV co-occurrence, with a repertoire-size bias correction applied to the TCR pairs. A later analysis estimated false discovery rates by permuting HLA or CMV assignments 20 times. In a later analysis, co-occurring TCRs were grouped using DBSCAN, with TCRdist sequence similarity added in when clustering inside HLA-allele-positive subsets. For co-occurrence clustering, repertoires with fewer than 30,000 or more than 120,000 public chains were excluded, along with several repertoires with anomalous nucleotide sharing. The clones in this table, taken by TCRdb from immuneACCESS, are in-frame only. Not every clone is retained; where verified, under half of the shortfall comes from an unresolved V gene, and the cause of the rest is unknown. The V and J calls and the clone size are those of that table, but D and trimming were determined from the DNA. The sample table holds more than 85,000 clones. Jointly, the top ten make up 5% to 6.5% of the sample.

The sample taken for sequencing was PBMCs. The chain uses TRBV7-9 and TRBJ1-1; 8 central bases correspond to TRBD1. The clonotype originates from a girl between 10 and 17 years old in good health and CMV-seropositive. The DNA sequence follows: TGTGCCAGCAGTCTGGCAGGGGGCGGTACTGAAGCTTTCTTT. Its translation is CASSLAGGGTEAFF.